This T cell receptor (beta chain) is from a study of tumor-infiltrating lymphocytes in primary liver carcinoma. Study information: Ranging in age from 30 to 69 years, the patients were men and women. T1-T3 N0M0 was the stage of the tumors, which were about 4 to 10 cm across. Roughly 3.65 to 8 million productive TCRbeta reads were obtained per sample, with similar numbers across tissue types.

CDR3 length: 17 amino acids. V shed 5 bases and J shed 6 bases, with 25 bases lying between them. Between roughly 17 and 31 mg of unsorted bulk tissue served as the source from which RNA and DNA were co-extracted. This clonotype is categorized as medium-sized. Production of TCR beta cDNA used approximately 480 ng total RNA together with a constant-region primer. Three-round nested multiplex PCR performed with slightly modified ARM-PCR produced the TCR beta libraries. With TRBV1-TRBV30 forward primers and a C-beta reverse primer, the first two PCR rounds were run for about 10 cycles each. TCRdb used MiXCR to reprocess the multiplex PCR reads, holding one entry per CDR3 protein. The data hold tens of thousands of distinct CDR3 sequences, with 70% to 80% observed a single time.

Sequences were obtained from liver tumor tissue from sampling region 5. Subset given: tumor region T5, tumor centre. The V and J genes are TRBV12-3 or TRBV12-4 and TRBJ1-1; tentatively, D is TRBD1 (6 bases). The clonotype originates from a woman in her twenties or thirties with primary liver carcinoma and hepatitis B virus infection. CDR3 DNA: TGTGCCAGCAGTCAACTCCCCCAGGGGAAGGGGGGGGCTGAAGCTTTCTTT. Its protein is CASSQLPQGKGGAEAFF.